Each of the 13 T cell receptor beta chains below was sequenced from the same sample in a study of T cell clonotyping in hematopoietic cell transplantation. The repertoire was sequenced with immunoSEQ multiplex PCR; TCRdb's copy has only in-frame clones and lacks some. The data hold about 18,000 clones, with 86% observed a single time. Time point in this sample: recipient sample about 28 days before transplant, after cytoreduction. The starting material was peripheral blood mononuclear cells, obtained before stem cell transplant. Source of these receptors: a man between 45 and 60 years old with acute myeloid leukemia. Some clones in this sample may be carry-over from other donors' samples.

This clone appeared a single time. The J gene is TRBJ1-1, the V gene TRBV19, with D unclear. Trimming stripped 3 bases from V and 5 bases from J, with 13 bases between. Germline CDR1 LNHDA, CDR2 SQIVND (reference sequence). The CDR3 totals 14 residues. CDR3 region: CASSMRVYGTEAFF. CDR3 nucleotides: TGTGCCAGTAGTATGCGGGTATATGGGACTGAAGCTTTCTTT.

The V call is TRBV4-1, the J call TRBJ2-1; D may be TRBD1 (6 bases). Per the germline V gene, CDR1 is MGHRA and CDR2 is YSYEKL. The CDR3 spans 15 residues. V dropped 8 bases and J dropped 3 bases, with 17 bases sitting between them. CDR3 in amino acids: CASAIQGGDYNEQFF. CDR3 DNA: TGCGCCAGCGCCATACAGGGTGGTGACTACAATGAGCAGTTCTTC.

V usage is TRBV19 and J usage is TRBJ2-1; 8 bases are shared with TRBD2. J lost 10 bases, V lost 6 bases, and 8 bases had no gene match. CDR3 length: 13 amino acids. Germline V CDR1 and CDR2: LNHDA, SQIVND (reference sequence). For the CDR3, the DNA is TGTGCCAGTAGCAACGGGGGGGCCTCGGAGCAGTTCTTC. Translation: CASSNGGASEQFF.

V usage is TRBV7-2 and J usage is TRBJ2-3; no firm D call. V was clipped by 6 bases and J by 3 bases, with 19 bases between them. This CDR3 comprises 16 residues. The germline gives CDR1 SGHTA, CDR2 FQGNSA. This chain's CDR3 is CASSRVGALSTDTQYF. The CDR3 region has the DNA TGTGCCAGCAGTCGAGTTGGAGCCCTAAGTACAGATACGCAGTATTTT.

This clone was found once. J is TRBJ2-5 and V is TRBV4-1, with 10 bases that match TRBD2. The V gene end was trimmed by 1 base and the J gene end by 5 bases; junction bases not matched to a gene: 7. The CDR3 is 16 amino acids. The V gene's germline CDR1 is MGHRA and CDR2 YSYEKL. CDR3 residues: CASSQAPGLARETQYF. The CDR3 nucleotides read TGCGCCAGCAGCCAAGCCCCGGGACTAGCGAGGGAGACCCAGTACTTC.

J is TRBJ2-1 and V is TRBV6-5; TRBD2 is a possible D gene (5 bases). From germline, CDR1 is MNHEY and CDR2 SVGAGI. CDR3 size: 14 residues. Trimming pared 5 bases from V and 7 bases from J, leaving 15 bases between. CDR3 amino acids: CASSQAAGWNEQFF. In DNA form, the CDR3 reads TGTGCCAGCAGTCAAGCGGCAGGTTGGAATGAGCAGTTCTTC.

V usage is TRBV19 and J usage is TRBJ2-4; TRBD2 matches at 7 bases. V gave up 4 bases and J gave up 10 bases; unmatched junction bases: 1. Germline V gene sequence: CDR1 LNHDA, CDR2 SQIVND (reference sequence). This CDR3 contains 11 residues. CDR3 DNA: TGTGCCAGTAGTACCGGGGGGATTCAGTACTTC. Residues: CASSTGGIQYF.

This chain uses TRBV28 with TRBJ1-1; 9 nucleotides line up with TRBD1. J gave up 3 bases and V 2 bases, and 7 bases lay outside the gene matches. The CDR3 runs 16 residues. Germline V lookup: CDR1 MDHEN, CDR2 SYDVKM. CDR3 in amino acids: CASSLEQGALDTEAFF. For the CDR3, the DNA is TGTGCCAGCAGTTTAGAACAGGGGGCCCTTGACACTGAAGCTTTCTTT.

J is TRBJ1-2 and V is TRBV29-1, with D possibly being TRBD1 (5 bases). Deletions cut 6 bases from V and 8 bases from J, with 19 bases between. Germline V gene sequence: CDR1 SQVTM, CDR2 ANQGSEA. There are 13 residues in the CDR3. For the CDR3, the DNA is TGCAGCGTCGCCCCCGGGGGACCGAACGGCTACACCTTC. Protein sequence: CSVAPGGPNGYTF.

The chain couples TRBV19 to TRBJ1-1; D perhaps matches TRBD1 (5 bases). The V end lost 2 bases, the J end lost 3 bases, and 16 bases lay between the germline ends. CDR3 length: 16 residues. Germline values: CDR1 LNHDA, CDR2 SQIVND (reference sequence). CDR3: CASSITRGPGHTEAFF. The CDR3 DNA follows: TGTGCCAGTAGTATAACCCGAGGCCCGGGGCACACTGAAGCTTTCTTT.

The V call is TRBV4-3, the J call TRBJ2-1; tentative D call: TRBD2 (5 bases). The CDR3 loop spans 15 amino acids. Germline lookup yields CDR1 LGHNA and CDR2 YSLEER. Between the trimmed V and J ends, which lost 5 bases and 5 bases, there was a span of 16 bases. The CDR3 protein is CASSFTGMEDNEQFF. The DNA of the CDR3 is TGCGCCAGCAGCTTCACCGGGATGGAGGACAATGAGCAGTTCTTC.

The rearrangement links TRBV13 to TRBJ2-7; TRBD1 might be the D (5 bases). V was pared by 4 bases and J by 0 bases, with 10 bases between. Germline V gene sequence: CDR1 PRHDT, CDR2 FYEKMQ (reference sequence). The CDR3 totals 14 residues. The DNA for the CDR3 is TGTGCCAGCAGCTCTTTCGACAGCTCCTACGAGCAGTACTTC. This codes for CASSSFDSSYEQYF.

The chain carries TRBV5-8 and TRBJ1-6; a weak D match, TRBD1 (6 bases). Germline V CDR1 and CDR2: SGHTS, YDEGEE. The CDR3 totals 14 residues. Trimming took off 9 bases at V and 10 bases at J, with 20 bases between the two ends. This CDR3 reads CATEGGRDGSPLHF. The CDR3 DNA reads TGTGCCACCGAGGGGGGCAGGGACGGATCACCCCTCCACTTT.